This TCR beta chain emerged from a study of cytomegalovirus exposure and HLA in healthy donors. Across the study: Out of 180 million or so T cells, an earlier analysis found around 120 million unique TCR beta sequences in total.

In the case of this clone: Its cognate antigen is unknown.

Study-wide findings and caveats: An assumption of roughly uniform sequencing depth across donors underlay the presence/absence analyses. The analysis excluded some indistinguishable V segments, including TRBV6-2 and TRBV6-3.

Unmatched junction bases numbered 6, after V lost 4 bases and J lost 0 bases. The CDR3 is made up of 15 amino acids. Germline CDR1 is SGHTA and CDR2 is FQGNSA. PCR was performed using 60 Vbeta and 13 Jbeta primers. Generated by immunoSEQ multiplex PCR, the TCRdb table keeps only in-frame clones and is missing some. The table lists 150,000 or so clones, under 80% of them singletons, with more than 3.5% in the top ten. This clonotype originated in a man between 18 and 35 years old in good health and CMV-seropositive. The specimen sequenced was PBMCs. The rearrangement joins TRBV7-2 to TRBJ2-7; 7 bases fit TRBD1. The CDR3 region has the DNA TGTGCCAGCAGCTCACAGGGGATGAGCTCCTACGAGCAGTACTTC. It is translated as CASSSQGMSSYEQYF. Using reference TRBV7-2 and TRBJ2-7 for the parts outside the CDR3, the full variable domain is GAGVSQSPSNKVTEKGKDVELRCDPISGHTALYWYRQSLGQGLEFLIYFQGNSAPDKSGLPSDRFSAERTGGSVSTLTIQRTQQEDSAVYLCASSSQGMSSYEQYFGPGTRLTVT.